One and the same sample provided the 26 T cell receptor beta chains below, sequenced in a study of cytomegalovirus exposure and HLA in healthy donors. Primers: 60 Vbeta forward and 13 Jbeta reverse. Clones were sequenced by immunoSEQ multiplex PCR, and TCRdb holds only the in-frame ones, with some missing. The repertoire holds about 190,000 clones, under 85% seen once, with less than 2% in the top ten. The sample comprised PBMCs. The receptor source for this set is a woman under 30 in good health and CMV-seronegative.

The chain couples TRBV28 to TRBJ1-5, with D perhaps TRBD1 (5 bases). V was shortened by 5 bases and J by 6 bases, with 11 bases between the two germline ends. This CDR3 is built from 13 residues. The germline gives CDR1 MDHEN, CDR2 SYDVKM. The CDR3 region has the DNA TGTGCCAGCAGTCTCCTCGGGGGTCAGCCCCAGCATTTT. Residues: CASSLLGGQPQHF.

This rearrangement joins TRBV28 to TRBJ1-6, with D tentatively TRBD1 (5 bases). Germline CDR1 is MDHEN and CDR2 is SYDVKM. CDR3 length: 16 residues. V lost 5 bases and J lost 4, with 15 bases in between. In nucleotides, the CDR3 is TGTGCCAGCAGTCCCAACGGGGGGACTTATAATTCACCCCTCCACTTT. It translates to CASSPNGGTYNSPLHF.

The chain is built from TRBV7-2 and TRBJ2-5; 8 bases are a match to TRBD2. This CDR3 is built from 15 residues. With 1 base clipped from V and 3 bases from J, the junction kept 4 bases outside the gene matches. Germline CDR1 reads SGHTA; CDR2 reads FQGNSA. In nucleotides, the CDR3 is TGTGCCAGCAGCTTAGACGCGGGGGGAGAAGAGACCCAGTACTTC. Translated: CASSLDAGGEETQYF.

The CDR3 region has the DNA TGTGCCAGCAGGTCAGGTCCACAGTTAAGTGGCTACACCTTC. Its translation is CASRSGPQLSGYTF. The V call is TRBV28, the J call TRBJ1-2; D is unclear. Trimming took 6 bases from V and 7 from J, leaving 18 bases between them. This CDR3 is 14 amino acids long. CDR1 and CDR2 from the germline V gene are MDHEN and SYDVKM.

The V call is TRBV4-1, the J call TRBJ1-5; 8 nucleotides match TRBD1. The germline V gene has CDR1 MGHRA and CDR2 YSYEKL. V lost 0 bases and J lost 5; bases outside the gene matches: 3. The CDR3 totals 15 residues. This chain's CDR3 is CASSQDQGADQPQHF. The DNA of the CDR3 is TGCGCCAGCAGCCAAGACCAGGGGGCAGATCAGCCCCAGCATTTT.

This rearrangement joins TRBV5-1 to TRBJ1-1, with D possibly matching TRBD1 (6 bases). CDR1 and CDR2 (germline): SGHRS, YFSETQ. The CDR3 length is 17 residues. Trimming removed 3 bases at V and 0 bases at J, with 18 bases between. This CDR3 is CASSSLGGLIMNTEAFF. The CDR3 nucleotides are TGCGCCAGCAGCTCACTCGGGGGGCTAATAATGAACACTGAAGCTTTCTTT.

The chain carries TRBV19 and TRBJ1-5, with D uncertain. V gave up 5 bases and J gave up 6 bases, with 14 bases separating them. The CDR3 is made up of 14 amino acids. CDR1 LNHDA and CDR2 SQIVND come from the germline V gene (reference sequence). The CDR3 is CASSLAGQVQPQHF. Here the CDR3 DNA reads TGTGCCAGTAGTCTAGCAGGCCAGGTTCAGCCCCAGCATTTT.

The CDR3 here is CASSVAGMGTEAFF. CDR3 nucleotides: TGTGCCAGCAGCGTAGCAGGGATGGGCACTGAAGCTTTCTTT. The chain couples TRBV9 to TRBJ1-1; tentatively, D is TRBD1 (5 bases). Per germline, CDR1 SGDLS and CDR2 YYNGEE. V gave up 0 bases and J gave up 4 bases, with 10 bases separating them. The CDR3 consists of 14 residues.

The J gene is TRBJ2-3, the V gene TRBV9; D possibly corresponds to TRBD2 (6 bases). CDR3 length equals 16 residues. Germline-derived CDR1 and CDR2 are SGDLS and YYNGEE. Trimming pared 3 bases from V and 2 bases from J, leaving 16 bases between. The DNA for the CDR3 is TGTGCCAGCAGCGCCCCGGCGGCGGGGATCACAGATACGCAGTATTTT. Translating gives CASSAPAAGITDTQYF.

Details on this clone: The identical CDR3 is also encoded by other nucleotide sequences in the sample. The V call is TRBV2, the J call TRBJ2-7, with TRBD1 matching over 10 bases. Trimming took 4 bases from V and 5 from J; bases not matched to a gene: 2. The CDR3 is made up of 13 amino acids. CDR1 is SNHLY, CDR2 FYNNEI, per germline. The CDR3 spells CASSGQGAHEQYF. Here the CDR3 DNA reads TGTGCCAGCAGTGGACAGGGGGCCCACGAGCAGTACTTC.

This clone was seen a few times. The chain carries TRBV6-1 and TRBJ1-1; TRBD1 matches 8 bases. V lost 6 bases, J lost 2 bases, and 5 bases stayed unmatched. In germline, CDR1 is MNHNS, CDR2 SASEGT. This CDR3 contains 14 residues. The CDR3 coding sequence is TGTGCCAGCAGCCCAGGGGGCTCCAACACTGAAGCTTTCTTT. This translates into CASSPGGSNTEAFF.

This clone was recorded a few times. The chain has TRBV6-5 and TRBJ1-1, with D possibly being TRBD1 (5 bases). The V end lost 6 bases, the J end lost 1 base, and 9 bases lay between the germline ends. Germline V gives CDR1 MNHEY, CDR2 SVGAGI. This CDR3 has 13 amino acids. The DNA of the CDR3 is TGTGCCAGCAGAAGGGACTCGAACACTGAAGCTTTCTTT. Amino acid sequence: CASRRDSNTEAFF.

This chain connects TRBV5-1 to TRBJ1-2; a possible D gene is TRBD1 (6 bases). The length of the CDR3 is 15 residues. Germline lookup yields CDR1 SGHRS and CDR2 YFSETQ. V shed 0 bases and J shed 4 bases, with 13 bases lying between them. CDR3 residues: CASSLGVGQLYGYTF. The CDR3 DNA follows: TGCGCCAGCAGCTTGGGAGTAGGACAGCTCTATGGCTACACCTTC.

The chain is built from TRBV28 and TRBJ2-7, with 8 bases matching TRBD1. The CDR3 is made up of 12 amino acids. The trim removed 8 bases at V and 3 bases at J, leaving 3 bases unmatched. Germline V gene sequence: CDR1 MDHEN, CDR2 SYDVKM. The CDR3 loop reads CASRGQVYEQYF. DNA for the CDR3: TGTGCCAGCCGGGGACAGGTCTACGAGCAGTACTTC.

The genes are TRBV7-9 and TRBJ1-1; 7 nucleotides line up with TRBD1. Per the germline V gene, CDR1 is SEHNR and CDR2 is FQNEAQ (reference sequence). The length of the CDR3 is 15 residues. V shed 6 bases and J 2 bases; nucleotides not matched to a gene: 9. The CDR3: CASRSTGTANTEAFF. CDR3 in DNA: TGTGCCAGCAGATCCACCGGGACAGCTAACACTGAAGCTTTCTTT.

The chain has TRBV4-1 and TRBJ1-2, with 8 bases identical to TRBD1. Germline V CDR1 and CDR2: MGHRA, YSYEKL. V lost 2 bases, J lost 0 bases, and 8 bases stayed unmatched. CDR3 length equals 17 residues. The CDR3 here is CASSQTAGGQPNYGYTF. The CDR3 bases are TGCGCCAGCAGCCAAACGGCAGGGGGCCAACCTAACTATGGCTACACCTTC.

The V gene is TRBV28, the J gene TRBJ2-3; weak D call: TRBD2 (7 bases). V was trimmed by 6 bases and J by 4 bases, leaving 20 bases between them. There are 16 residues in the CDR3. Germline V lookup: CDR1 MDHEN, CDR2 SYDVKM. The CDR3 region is CASRSHGGGGADTQYF. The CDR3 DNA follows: TGTGCCAGCAGGTCCCACGGCGGGGGCGGAGCAGATACGCAGTATTTT.

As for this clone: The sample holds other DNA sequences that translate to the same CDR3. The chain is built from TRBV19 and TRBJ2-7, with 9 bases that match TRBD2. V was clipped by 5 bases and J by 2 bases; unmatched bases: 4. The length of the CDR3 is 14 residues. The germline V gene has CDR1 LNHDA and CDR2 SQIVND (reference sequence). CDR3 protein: CASSVTSGTYEQYF. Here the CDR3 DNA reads TGTGCCAGTAGTGTGACTAGCGGTACCTACGAGCAGTACTTC.

CDR3 amino acids: CATAGQTNYGYTF. The CDR3 region has the DNA TGTGCCACCGCCGGACAGACTAACTATGGCTACACCTTC. The chain is built from TRBV18 and TRBJ1-2, with D possibly matching TRBD1 (6 bases). Trimming took off 10 bases at V and 0 bases at J, with 12 bases between the two ends. CDR3 length equals 13 residues. The germline V gene has CDR1 KGHSH and CDR2 LQKENI.

The CDR3 region is CASSPGSSYNEQFF. In nucleotides, the CDR3 is TGTGCCAGCAGCCCCGGGAGCTCCTACAATGAGCAGTTCTTC. This chain links TRBV7-9 with TRBJ2-1; a weak D match, TRBD2 (6 bases). CDR3 length equals 14 residues. The germline V gene has CDR1 SEHNR and CDR2 FQNEAQ (reference sequence). Between the trimmed V and J ends, which lost 5 bases and 0 bases, there was a span of 8 bases. The whole variable domain, filled in from reference TRBV7-9 and TRBJ2-1, reads DTGVSQNPRHKITKRGQNVTFRCDPISEHNRLYWYRQTLGQGPEFLTYFQNEAQLEKSRLLSDRFSAERPKGSFSTLEIQRTEQGDSAMYLCASSPGSSYNEQFFGPGTRLTVL.

CDR3 amino acids: CASSVEPKGGLNTEAFF. In nucleotides, the CDR3 is TGTGCCAGCAGCGTAGAACCTAAAGGGGGATTGAACACTGAAGCTTTCTTT. The chain recombines TRBV9 with TRBJ1-1; D is perhaps TRBD1 (6 bases). Per the germline V gene, CDR1 is SGDLS and CDR2 is YYNGEE. V was pared by 0 bases and J by 0 bases, with 15 bases between. CDR3 length equals 17 residues.

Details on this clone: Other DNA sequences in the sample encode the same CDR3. CDR3 region: CASSSSYEQYF. CDR3 nucleotides: TGTGCCAGCAGTTCGTCCTACGAGCAGTACTTC. V gene TRBV27 combines with J gene TRBJ2-7; no firm D call. This CDR3 has 11 residues. CDR1 MNHEY and CDR2 SMNVEV come from the germline V gene (reference sequence). Trimming stripped 4 bases from V and 1 base from J, with 2 bases between.

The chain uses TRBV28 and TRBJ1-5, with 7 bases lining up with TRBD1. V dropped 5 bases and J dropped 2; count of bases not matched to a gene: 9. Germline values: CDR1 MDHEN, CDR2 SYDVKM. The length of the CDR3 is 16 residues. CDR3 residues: CASSLKGASRNQPQHF. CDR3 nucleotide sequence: TGTGCCAGCAGTCTAAAGGGGGCTTCCCGCAATCAGCCCCAGCATTTT.

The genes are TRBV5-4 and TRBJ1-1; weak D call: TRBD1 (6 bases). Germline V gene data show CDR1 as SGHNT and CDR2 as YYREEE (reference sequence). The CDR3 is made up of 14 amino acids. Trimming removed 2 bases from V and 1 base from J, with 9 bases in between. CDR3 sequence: CASSFEQGNTEAFF. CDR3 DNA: TGTGCCAGCAGCTTTGAACAGGGGAACACTGAAGCTTTCTTT.

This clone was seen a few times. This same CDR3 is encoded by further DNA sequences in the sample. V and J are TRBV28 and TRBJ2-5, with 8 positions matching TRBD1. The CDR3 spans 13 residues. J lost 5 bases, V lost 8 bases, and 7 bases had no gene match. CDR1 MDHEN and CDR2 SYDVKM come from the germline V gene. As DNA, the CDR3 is TGTGCCAGCGGACAGGGACCGAGGGAGACCCAGTACTTC. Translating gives CASGQGPRETQYF.

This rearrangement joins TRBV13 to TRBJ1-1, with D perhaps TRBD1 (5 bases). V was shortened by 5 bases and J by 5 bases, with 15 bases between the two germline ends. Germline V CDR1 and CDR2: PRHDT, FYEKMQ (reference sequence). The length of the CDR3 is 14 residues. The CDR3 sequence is CASSMSTGGTEAFF. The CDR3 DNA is TGTGCCAGCAGCATGTCTACGGGGGGGACTGAAGCTTTCTTT.